Included here is one TCR beta chain sequence, with context. The V segment lost 4 bases and the J segment 0 bases; nucleotides outside the gene matches: 6. Germline CDR1 and CDR2: MNHEY and SVGAGI. This CDR3 has 16 residues. Data came from immunoSEQ multiplex PCR; TCRdb stores just in-frame clones and leaves some out. The repertoire holds some 69,000 clones, with over 75% as singletons. This sample was taken from a study of T cell responses to AZD1222 COVID-19 vaccine. The genes are TRBV6-5 and TRBJ1-3, with 7 bases matching TRBD1. Sequencing was performed on peripheral blood, taken on day 0 of AZD1222 vaccination. The sequence was collected from an adult in good health. CDR3 sequence reads: CASSSSGTASGNTIYF. Here the CDR3 DNA reads TGTGCCAGCAGTTCCTCGGGGACAGCCTCTGGAAACACCATATATTTT.